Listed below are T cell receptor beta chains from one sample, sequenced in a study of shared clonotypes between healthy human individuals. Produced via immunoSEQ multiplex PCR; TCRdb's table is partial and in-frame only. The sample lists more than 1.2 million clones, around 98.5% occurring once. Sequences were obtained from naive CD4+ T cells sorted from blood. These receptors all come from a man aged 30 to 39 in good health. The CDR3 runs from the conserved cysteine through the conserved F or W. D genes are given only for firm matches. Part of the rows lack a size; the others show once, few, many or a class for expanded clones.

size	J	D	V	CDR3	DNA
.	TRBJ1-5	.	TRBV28	CASMDYSNQPQHF	TGTGCCAGCATGGACTATAGCAATCAGCCCCAGCATTTT
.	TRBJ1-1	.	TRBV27	CASSFKGLSGNTEAFF	TGTGCCAGCAGTTTCAAGGGCCTCTCGGGAAACACTGAAGCTTTCTTT
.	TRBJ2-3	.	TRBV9	CASSVVGDTQYF	TGTGCCAGCAGCGTAGTAGGGGATACGCAGTATTTT
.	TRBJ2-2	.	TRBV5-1	CASSLLTIAQTNTGELFF	TGCGCCAGCAGCTTGCTTACCATAGCGCAAACGAACACCGGGGAGCTGTTTTTT
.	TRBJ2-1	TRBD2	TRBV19	CATSAGVGNEQFF	TGTGCCACCTCGGCGGGAGTGGGGAATGAGCAGTTCTTC
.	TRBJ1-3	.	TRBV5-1	CASSEQVSGNTIYF	TGCGCCAGCAGCGAACAGGTCTCTGGAAACACCATATATTTT
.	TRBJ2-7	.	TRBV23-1	CASSQLPGDSSYEQYF	TGCGCCAGCAGTCAATTGCCTGGAGATAGCTCCTACGAGCAGTACTTC
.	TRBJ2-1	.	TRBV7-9	CASSRPTGSLNEQFF	TGTGCCAGCAGCAGACCCACCGGGAGTCTCAATGAGCAGTTCTTC
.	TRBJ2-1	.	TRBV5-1	CARNNRSCYNEQFF	TGCGCCAGAAATAATAGGAGTTGCTACAATGAGCAGTTCTTC
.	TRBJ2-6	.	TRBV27	CASSSPALYGANVLTF	TGTGCCAGCAGTTCCCCCGCCCTTTATGGGGCCAACGTCCTGACTTTC
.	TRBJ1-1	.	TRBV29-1	CSVEDQGKQEAFF	TGCAGCGTTGAAGATCAGGGAAAACAAGAAGCTTTCTTT
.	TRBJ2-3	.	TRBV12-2	CASRLPSTGNFETDTQYF	TGTGCAAGTCGCTTACCCTCCACGGGCAATTTTGAAACAGATACGCAGTATTTT
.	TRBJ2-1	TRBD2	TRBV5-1	CASSAQKAGGLYNEQFF	TGCGCCAGCAGCGCGCAAAAAGCGGGAGGCCTCTACAATGAGCAGTTCTTC
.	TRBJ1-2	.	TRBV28	CASSLGAPYGYTF	TGTGCCAGCAGTTTAGGGGCCCCATATGGCTACACCTTC
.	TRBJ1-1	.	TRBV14	CASSQAPAAMNTEAFF	TGTGCCAGCAGCCAAGCCCCCGCAGCCATGAACACTGAAGCTTTCTTT
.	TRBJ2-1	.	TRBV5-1	CASSAYLERSYNEQFF	TGCGCCAGCAGCGCCTATCTCGAGCGGTCCTACAATGAGCAGTTCTTC
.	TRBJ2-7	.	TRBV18	CASSPTPAGQISYEQYF	TGTGCCAGCTCACCCACCCCGGCGGGACAGATTTCCTACGAGCAGTACTTC
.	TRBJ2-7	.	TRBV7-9	CASSSRTRNYEQYF	TGTGCCAGCAGCTCCCGGACACGCAACTACGAGCAGTACTTC
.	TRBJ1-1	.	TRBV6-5	CASSPSWGGVSF	TGTGCCAGCAGTCCATCGTGGGGGGGCGTCTCTTTT
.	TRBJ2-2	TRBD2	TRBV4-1	CASNLAANTGELFF	TGCGCCAGCAACCTAGCGGCGAACACCGGGGAGCTGTTTTTT
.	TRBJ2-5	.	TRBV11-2	CASNRRGATVDETQYF	TGTGCCAGCAACCGAAGGGGGGCGACAGTAGATGAGACCCAGTACTTC
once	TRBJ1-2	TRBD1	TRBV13	CASSLLQGITF	TGTGCCAGCAGCTTATTACAGGGGATCACCTTC
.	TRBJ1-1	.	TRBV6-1	CASSVLVGGVQGQQAFF	TGTGCCAGCAGTGTCTTGGTTGGGGGTGTGCAGGGCCAGCAAGCTTTCTTT
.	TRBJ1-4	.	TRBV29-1	CSVRDNEKLFF	TGCAGCGTTCGAGACAATGAAAAACTGTTTTTT
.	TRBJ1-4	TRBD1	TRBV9	CASSAGQGNEKLFF	TGTGCCAGCAGCGCGGGACAGGGTAATGAAAAACTGTTTTTT
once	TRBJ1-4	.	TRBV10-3	CAAGERTNEKLFF	TGTGCCGCCGGGGAAAGGACTAATGAAAAACTGTTTTTT
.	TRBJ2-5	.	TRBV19	CASSIDASIQETQYF	TGTGCCAGTAGTATAGACGCTAGTATCCAAGAGACCCAGTACTTC
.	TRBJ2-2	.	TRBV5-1	CASSWVQNGELFF	TGCGCCAGCAGCTGGGTCCAAAACGGGGAGCTGTTTTTT
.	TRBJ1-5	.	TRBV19	CASRNLLYGHQPQHF	TGTGCCAGTAGGAATTTGCTATATGGGCATCAGCCCCAGCATTTT
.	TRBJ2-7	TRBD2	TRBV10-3	CAISPSGSWAYEQYF	TGTGCCATCAGTCCCAGCGGGAGCTGGGCCTACGAGCAGTACTTC
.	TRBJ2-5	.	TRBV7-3	CASSPQGGGGETQYF	TGTGCCAGCAGCCCACAGGGTGGGGGAGGAGAGACCCAGTACTTC
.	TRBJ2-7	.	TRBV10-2	CASSAANHEQYF	TGCGCCAGCAGCGCCGCAAACCACGAGCAGTACTTC
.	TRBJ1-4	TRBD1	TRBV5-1	CASSLETGGTGEKLFF	TGCGCCAGCAGCTTGGAAACAGGGGGGACTGGTGAAAAACTGTTTTTT
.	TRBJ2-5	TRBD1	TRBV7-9	CASSPGTAYHF	TGTGCCAGCAGCCCCGGGACAGCTTACCACTTC
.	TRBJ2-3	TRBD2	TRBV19	CASSIGLAGGRTDTQYF	TGTGCCAGTAGTATCGGGCTAGCGGGAGGGAGAACAGATACGCAGTATTTT
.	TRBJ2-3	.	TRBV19	CASSIGPNRDTQYF	TGTGCCAGTAGTATCGGCCCCAATAGGGATACGCAGTATTTT
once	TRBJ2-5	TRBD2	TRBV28	CASSLTSGPYWTQYF	TGTGCCAGCAGCCTGACTAGCGGGCCCTATTGGACCCAGTACTTC
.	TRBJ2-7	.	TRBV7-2	CASSRVDEQYF	TGTGCCAGCAGTCGAGTAGACGAGCAGTACTTC
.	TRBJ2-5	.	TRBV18	CASSLLSSALQETQYF	TGTGCCAGCTCACTTCTCTCTAGCGCCCTACAAGAGACCCAGTACTTC
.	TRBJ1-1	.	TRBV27	CASSLVRGLTEAFF	TGTGCCAGCAGTTTAGTTCGGGGGCTCACTGAAGCTTTCTTT
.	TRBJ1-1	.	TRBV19	CASSITQGMSTEAFF	TGTGCCAGTAGTATCACACAGGGAATGAGCACTGAAGCTTTCTTT
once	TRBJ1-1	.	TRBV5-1	CASSLGDSAEAFF	TGCGCCAGCAGCTTGGGAGACAGCGCTGAAGCTTTCTTT
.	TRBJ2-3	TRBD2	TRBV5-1	CASSLTASGGTDTQYF	TGCGCCAGCAGCCTGACCGCTAGCGGTGGCACAGATACGCAGTATTTT